Following are 13 T cell receptor beta chains from one sample sequenced in a study of identical twins. TCRdb redid the calling of the 5' RACE reads with MiXCR, one entry per CDR3 protein. The sample lists around 1.7 million distinct CDR3 sequences, roughly 35% occurring once. Source material: cord blood. All receptors come from a newborn girl in good health.

This clonotype came up a few times. This chain links TRBV2 with TRBJ2-1, with no clear D. V lost 3 bases and J lost 8, with 8 bases in between. The CDR3 is 12 residues long. The germline gives CDR1 SNHLY, CDR2 FYNNEI. This chain's CDR3 is CASSEARDEQFF. The CDR3 nucleotides are TGTGCCAGCAGTGAGGCCCGGGATGAGCAGTTCTTC.

As DNA, the CDR3 is TGTGCCAGCAGTACGCATACTAGCGACCACTACAATGAGCAGTTCTTC. Translation: CASSTHTSDHYNEQFF. The V gene is TRBV27, the J gene TRBJ2-1; 7 positions agree with TRBD2. V lost 5 bases and J lost 3; bases outside the gene matches: 10. Per germline, CDR1 MNHEY and CDR2 SMNVEV (reference sequence). The CDR3 consists of 16 residues.

This clonotype showed up just a few times. V usage is TRBV5-6 and J usage is TRBJ2-1; 8 positions match TRBD2. V was pared by 0 bases and J by 2 bases, with 4 bases of the junction left unmatched. Per the germline V gene, CDR1 is SGHDT and CDR2 is YYEEEE. The length of the CDR3 is 16 residues. The CDR3 protein is CASSLGIAGPYNEQFF. DNA for the CDR3: TGTGCCAGCAGCTTGGGAATAGCGGGGCCCTACAATGAGCAGTTCTTC.

The rearrangement uses TRBV4-2 and TRBJ2-1, with D possibly being TRBD1 or TRBD2 (7 bases each). The CDR3 loop spans 15 amino acids. Germline CDR1 reads LGHNA; CDR2 reads YNFKEQ. Trimming left V 4 bases short and J 7 bases short, with 17 bases between. CDR3 residues: CASSPFSRGGNEQFF. The DNA of the CDR3 is TGTGCCAGCAGCCCCTTCTCCAGGGGGGGTAATGAGCAGTTCTTC.

The CDR3 is CASATSSRTPYNEQFF. DNA for the CDR3: TGTGCCAGCGCGACCAGTAGTAGAACGCCCTACAATGAGCAGTTCTTC. This chain links TRBV6-1 with TRBJ2-1; no reliable D call. V was trimmed by 8 bases and J by 2 bases, leaving 19 bases between them. The germline CDR1 and CDR2 sequences are MNHNS and SASEGT. The CDR3 contains 16 residues.

This clonotype has a handful of counts. The chain couples TRBV12-3 or TRBV12-4 to TRBJ1-2; D unclear. With 3 bases removed from V and 4 bases from J, the gap between germline ends came to 9 bases. The CDR3 is 13 amino acids. The CDR3 sequence: CASSFQRFYGYTF. The CDR3 DNA is TGTGCCAGCAGTTTTCAGAGATTCTATGGCTACACCTTC.

About this clonotype itself: The germline gene is not matched at one end of the junction; a read error may be the cause. V and J are TRBV27 and TRBJ2-7; D not resolved. The CDR3 is made up of 12 amino acids. Germline values: CDR1 MNHEY, CDR2 SMNVEV (reference sequence). This chain's CDR3 is CGSSLLGYEQYF. As DNA, the CDR3 is TGTGGCAGCAGTCTACTGGGTTACGAGCAGTACTTC.

This clonotype has more than one count but fewer than ten. The chain has TRBV20-1 and TRBJ2-4; 8 bases map to TRBD2. The germline gives CDR1 DFQATT, CDR2 SNEGSKA (reference sequence). The CDR3 totals 16 residues. The V segment lost 3 bases and the J segment 0 bases; nucleotides outside the gene matches: 7. CDR3: CSASKAGALAKNIQYF. CDR3 sequence (DNA): TGCAGTGCTAGTAAAGCGGGAGCGTTAGCCAAAAACATTCAGTACTTC.

The chain joins TRBV24-1 to TRBJ2-7; D not resolved. This CDR3 has 13 amino acids. V was pared by 0 bases and J by 7 bases, with 9 bases between. Germline loops: CDR1 KGHDR, CDR2 SFDVKD. The CDR3 sequence: CATSDLTNNEQYF. The CDR3 DNA reads as TGTGCCACCAGTGATTTGACAAACAATGAGCAGTACTTC.

The rearrangement uses TRBV28 and TRBJ1-1, with D possibly TRBD1 on 6 matching bases. The germline V gene encodes CDR1 MDHEN and CDR2 SYDVKM. Trimming cost V 2 bases and J 5 bases, with 18 bases left between them. CDR3 length: 16 amino acids. CDR3 in amino acids: CASSLRAAGRGTEAFF. The CDR3 DNA follows: TGTGCCAGCAGTTTAAGGGCGGCCGGGAGGGGGACTGAAGCTTTCTTT. Combining the CDR3 with reference TRBV28 and TRBJ1-1 gives the whole variable domain DVKVTQSSRYLVKRTGEKVFLECVQDMDHENMFWYRQDPGLGLRLIYFSYDVKMKEKGDIPEGYSVSREKKERFSLILESASTNQTSMYLCASSLRAAGRGTEAFFGQGTRLTVV.

The chain combines TRBV20-1 with TRBJ1-1; D is uncertain. The CDR3 has 13 residues. CDR1 and CDR2 from the germline V gene are DFQATT and SNEGSKA (reference sequence). The V end was cut by 6 bases, the J end by 3 bases, with 14 bases between. CDR3 protein: CSAPTRRDTEAFF. The CDR3 DNA is TGCAGTGCCCCTACCCGGCGGGACACTGAAGCTTTCTTT.

The V and J genes are TRBV24-1 and TRBJ2-1; D perhaps matches TRBD1 (7 bases). V was shortened by 10 bases and J by 3 bases, with 12 bases between the two germline ends. This CDR3 region has 13 residues. Germline values: CDR1 KGHDR, CDR2 SFDVKD. This CDR3 is CATQGGGYNEQFF. CDR3 nucleotides: TGTGCCACTCAGGGGGGAGGCTACAATGAGCAGTTCTTC.

This rearrangement joins TRBV20-1 to TRBJ1-1; 8 bases fit TRBD1. The CDR3 has 16 amino acids. Germline CDR1 DFQATT, CDR2 SNEGSKA (reference sequence). V gave up 1 base and J gave up 0 bases; unmatched junction bases: 7. The CDR3 spells CSARGQGPLMNTEAFF. CDR3 coding DNA: TGCAGTGCTAGAGGACAGGGGCCCCTAATGAACACTGAAGCTTTCTTT.